A single sample gave rise to the 14 T cell receptor beta chains below, sequenced in a study of identical twins. In TCRdb, the 5' RACE reads were re-called with MiXCR into one record per CDR3 protein. Of some 250,000 distinct CDR3 sequences in the sample, approximately 7.1% were seen once. These data were likewise used in another study, on T cells expressing NK-cell markers.

Sequences were obtained from CD8+ T cells sorted from blood. The source of these receptors is a woman between 18 and 29 years old in good health.

DNA for the CDR3: TGCGCCAGCAGCCCTTACGGCGGGGGGCAGGAGGAGCAGTTCTTC. Its translation is CASSPYGGGQEEQFF. This sequence joins TRBV5-1 and TRBJ2-1; 8 bases align to TRBD2. Germline lookup yields CDR1 SGHRS and CDR2 YFSETQ. The CDR3 sequence is 15 residues long. V lost 4 bases, J lost 10 bases, and 13 bases stayed unmatched.

This clonotype has more than one count but fewer than ten. The genes are TRBV11-3 and TRBJ2-7, with a weak D call TRBD1 (5 bases). Trimming removed 3 bases at V and 4 bases at J, with 13 bases between. Germline V CDR1 and CDR2: SGHNT, YENEEA. This CDR3 spans 14 amino acids. The CDR3 loop is CASSLYDRDYEQYF. CDR3 DNA: TGTGCCAGCAGCTTGTACGACAGAGATTACGAGCAGTACTTC.

This clonotype was detected many times. The rearrangement links TRBV20-1 to TRBJ2-7, with D uncertain. Trimming pared 1 base from V and 2 bases from J, leaving 12 bases between. CDR1 and CDR2 from the germline V gene are DFQATT and SNEGSKA (reference sequence). The CDR3 is 14 residues long. The CDR3 coding sequence is TGCAGTGCTAGAGTCGAGAACGAAGCCTACGAGCAGTACTTC. Protein sequence: CSARVENEAYEQYF.

In this sample, this clonotype turned up many times. The chain is built from TRBV20-1 and TRBJ1-2; 7 nucleotides match TRBD1. Germline V lookup: CDR1 DFQATT, CDR2 SNEGSKA (reference sequence). The CDR3 length is 12 residues. Unmatched junction bases numbered 4, after V lost 6 bases and J lost 3 bases. This chain's CDR3 is CSAPTGYYGYTF. CDR3 coding DNA: TGCAGTGCCCCGACAGGGTACTATGGCTACACCTTC.

The gene calls are TRBV27 and TRBJ2-6; 8 bases are a match to TRBD1. The CDR3 is 16 amino acids. Per the germline V gene, CDR1 is MNHEY and CDR2 is SMNVEV (reference sequence). With 8 bases clipped from V and 4 bases from J, the junction kept 10 bases outside the gene matches. The DNA for the CDR3 is TGTGCCAGCTTCGGGACAGGAGCTCCCGGGGCCAACGTCCTGACTTTC. This encodes CASFGTGAPGANVLTF. Together with reference TRBV27 and TRBJ2-6, the CDR3 gives the full variable domain: EAQVTQNPRYLITVTGKKLTVTCSQNMNHEYMSWYRQDPGLGLRQIYYSMNVEVTDKGDVPEGYKVSRKEKRNFPLILESPSPNQTSLYFCASFGTGAPGANVLTFGAGSRLTVL.

This clonotype was counted ten times or more. This sequence joins TRBV6-5 and TRBJ2-7; unclear D gene. The CDR3 is 14 residues long. The V gene lost 2 bases and the J gene lost 4 bases, with 12 bases spanning the gap. Germline CDR1 MNHEY, CDR2 SVGAGI. This CDR3 reads CASSYLGPTYEQYF. CDR3 nucleotide sequence: TGTGCCAGCAGTTACCTAGGCCCCACTTACGAGCAGTACTTC.

This chain connects TRBV30 to TRBJ2-3; D is unclear. Germline CDR1 reads GTSNPN; CDR2 reads SVGIG (reference sequence). The CDR3 length is 12 residues. Trimming took off 6 bases at V and 2 bases at J, with 9 bases between the two ends. CDR3 sequence reads: CACYDITDTQYF. CDR3 DNA: TGTGCCTGTTATGACATCACAGATACGCAGTATTTT.

CDR3 sequence (DNA): TGCGCCAGCAGCCGGGGTAGCGGGGTTTACAATGAGCAGTTCTTC. Encoded protein: CASSRGSGVYNEQFF. The V gene is TRBV4-1, the J gene TRBJ2-1; TRBD2 aligns across 8 bases. This CDR3 region has 15 residues. After removal of 4 bases from V and 4 bases from J, the junction contained 6 bases not matched to a gene. Germline V gene data show CDR1 as MGHRA and CDR2 as YSYEKL.

The gene calls are TRBV3-1 and TRBJ2-7; D not certain. Germline V CDR1 and CDR2: LGHDT, YNNKEL (reference sequence). V lost 6 bases, J lost 7 bases, and 13 bases lay in between. This CDR3 comprises 12 residues. CDR3 DNA: TGTGCCAGCAGACAGCCCCCCGGAGAGCAGTACTTC. It encodes CASRQPPGEQYF.

The chain has TRBV20-1 and TRBJ2-1, with 13 bases matching TRBD2. The germline V gene encodes CDR1 DFQATT and CDR2 SNEGSKA (reference sequence). The J segment lost 1 base and the V segment lost 3 bases, leaving 6 bases of the junction unmatched. The CDR3 contains 17 residues. The CDR3 region is CSARETSGGTSYNEQFF. The CDR3 bases are TGCAGTGCTAGGGAGACTAGCGGGGGGACTTCCTACAATGAGCAGTTCTTC.

This clonotype was recorded a few times. This chain uses TRBV7-2 with TRBJ2-5; 9 nucleotides line up with TRBD2. The V segment lost 5 bases and the J segment 5 bases; nucleotides outside the gene matches: 12. The CDR3 consists of 16 residues. Germline CDR1 reads SGHTA; CDR2 reads FQGNSA. The CDR3, as DNA: TGTGCCAGCAGCCGACGACCGGGACTAGCCTATGAGACCCAGTACTTC. This encodes CASSRRPGLAYETQYF.

This clonotype occurred a few times. J is TRBJ2-7 and V is TRBV10-3; the D gene is possibly TRBD1 (6 bases). The CDR3 contains 14 residues. Trimming pared 3 bases from V and 3 bases from J, leaving 12 bases between. Germline CDR1 reads ENHRY; CDR2 reads SYGVKD. This CDR3 is CAISESGQNYEQYF. CDR3 coding DNA: TGTGCCATCAGTGAATCAGGACAGAACTACGAGCAGTACTTC.

This sequence joins TRBV29-1 and TRBJ2-5, with TRBD1 matching 10 bases. The germline V gene encodes CDR1 SQVTM and CDR2 ANQGSEA. The CDR3 runs 15 residues. The junction had 15 bases not matched to a gene; V was cut back by 7 bases and J by 7 bases. DNA for the CDR3: TGCAGCGGGCGGACAGGGGGACGTAGAGGGGGGACCCAGTACTTC. This translates into CSGRTGGRRGGTQYF.

This clonotype was counted ten times or more. The V call is TRBV2, the J call TRBJ2-1; no reliable D call. CDR1 and CDR2 from the germline V gene are SNHLY and FYNNEI. Trimming removed 2 bases at V and 2 bases at J, with 7 bases between. This CDR3 region has 14 residues. CDR3 coding DNA: TGTGCCAGCAGTGAAATGGCGGCCTACAATGAGCAGTTCTTC. Translating gives CASSEMAAYNEQFF.